This note documents a single TCR beta chain sequence. Its antigen remains unknown. Naive CD8 isolation took CD45RO-negative cells positively selected for CCR7 and excluded terminally differentiated effector memory CD45RA+ cells. Germline V gives CDR1 WNHNN, CDR2 SYGVQD (reference sequence). Losses at the gene ends were 7 bases for V and 8 bases for J; bases not matched to a gene: 8. The CDR3 runs 14 residues. The data derive from a study of shared clonotypes between healthy human individuals. Study background: A few men and a couple of women, aged 18 to 49, were donors.

Assay used: immunoSEQ multiplex PCR; TCRdb lists only in-frame clones, some missing. The sample yields hundreds of thousands of clones, about 97% seen once. The study's findings and limits: In contrast to clonotypes shared by all four donors, non-shared clonotypes had lower generation probabilities. In the sorted subsets, rarefaction showed sequencing was incomplete despite large depth.

The chain joins TRBV10-1 to TRBJ2-2; TRBD1 matches 9 bases. The sequence was obtained from a man aged 25-45 years in good health. The specimen sequenced was naive CD8+ T cells sorted from blood. CDR3 amino acids: CASTGTGSGGELFF. CDR3 DNA sequence: TGCGCCAGCACCGGGACAGGGAGCGGAGGGGAGCTGTTTTTT.